These T cell receptor beta chains were read from a single sample in a study of vaccination effects on CD4 cells after COVID-19. These receptors' antigens are unknown. TCRdb's copy holds only in-frame clones and misses some; the assay was immunoSEQ multiplex PCR. The sample has some 14,000 clones; about 74% are singletons. The sequences come from CD4+ T cells from PBMCs cultured with HCoV-NL63 spike peptides, collected after COVID-19 vaccination. The receptors shown here come from a human donor who received a COVID-19 vaccine. CDR3s include the opening cysteine and the closing phenylalanine or tryptophan. D genes are given only for firm matches. Rows may omit the clone size; those that give it use once, few, many or a size class.

v_call	d_call	clone_size	j_call	cdr3_nt	cdr3_aa
TRBV7-8	TRBD1	.	TRBJ1-2	TGTGCCAGCAGCCCCGACAGGGCTGGCTACACCTTC	CASSPDRAGYTF
TRBV19	.	.	TRBJ1-4	TGTGCCAGTAGTTTCCGCCGGGAAAAACTGTTTTTT	CASSFRREKLFF
TRBV5-8	TRBD1	medium-sized	TRBJ2-5	TGTGCCAGCAGCTCGGGACAGGGAGGGATGAAAGAGACCCAGTACTTC	CASSSGQGGMKETQYF
TRBV6-2/TRBV6-3	.	.	TRBJ2-5	TGTGCCAGCAGTCTAGAGGGGGGGTCAGAGACCCAGTACTTC	CASSLEGGSETQYF
TRBV10-3	.	.	TRBJ1-1	TGTGCCATCAGTGGGCGGGGTACTGCTTTCTTT	CAISGRGTAFF
TRBV30	.	.	TRBJ1-5	TGTGCCTGGAGTGTAAGGGAAAATCAGCCCCAGCATTTT	CAWSVRENQPQHF
TRBV19	TRBD2	.	TRBJ2-7	TGTGCCAGTAGGAGGACTAGCGGGAGTCGCGAGCAGTACTTC	CASRRTSGSREQYF
TRBV24-1	.	.	TRBJ1-5	TGTGCCACCAGTGATTTTTGGGGACCCAATCAGCCCCAGCATTTT	CATSDFWGPNQPQHF
TRBV2	TRBD1	.	TRBJ1-2	TGTGCCAGCAGACTTACAGGGGACTATGGCTACACCTTC	CASRLTGDYGYTF
TRBV5-5	.	.	TRBJ1-1	TGTGCCAGCAGCCCGAGGGGCCACATGAACACTGAAGCTTTCTTT	CASSPRGHMNTEAFF
TRBV29-1	.	.	TRBJ2-7	TGCAGCGTTGAAGGCGGGGTGGCAGGCAGATGGGGCGAGCAGTACTTC	CSVEGGVAGRWGEQYF
TRBV11-2	TRBD1	once	TRBJ2-3	TGTGCCAGCAGCCCCGGACAGGGTTATACGCAGTATTTT	CASSPGQGYTQYF
TRBV10-3	TRBD1	.	TRBJ1-2	TGTGCCATCAGTGAAACAGGGGACTATGGCTACACCTTC	CAISETGDYGYTF
TRBV6-5	.	.	TRBJ1-1	TGTGCCAGCACCCACCTCACAGGGCCGCGAGCTTTCTTT	CASTHLTGPRAFF
TRBV10-3	TRBD2	.	TRBJ2-2	TGTGCCATCAGTGAGTCGTTAAAGCGGGAGAACACCGGGGAGCTGTTTTTT	CAISESLKRENTGELFF
TRBV19	.	.	TRBJ1-6	TGTGCCAGTAGTATAGGTGGGAATTCACCCCTCCACTTT	CASSIGGNSPLHF
TRBV2	TRBD1	.	TRBJ1-2	TGTGCCAGCAGGGTTAGACAGGGGGCCCCCTATGGCTACACCTTC	CASRVRQGAPYGYTF
TRBV5-4	.	.	TRBJ1-2	TGTGCCAGCAGCTCCTCTAACTATGGCTACACCTTC	CASSSSNYGYTF
TRBV30	.	few	TRBJ1-5	TGTGCCTGGAGTGTACGGGGGGACCAGCCCCAGCATTTT	CAWSVRGDQPQHF
TRBV18	.	once	TRBJ1-4	TGTGCCAGCTCACGAGGGAATAATGAAAAACTGTTTTTT	CASSRGNNEKLFF
TRBV12-3/TRBV12-4	.	.	TRBJ1-1	TGTGCCAGCACCAGAAGTGACCAGCTTGAAGCTTTCTTT	CASTRSDQLEAFF
TRBV9	TRBD1	.	TRBJ1-1	TGTGCCAGCAGCCCTCACCTAACAGGGGGCACTGAAGCTTTCTTT	CASSPHLTGGTEAFF
TRBV3-1/TRBV3-2	.	large	TRBJ2-7	TGTGCCAGCAGCCTCTTGCACGCGTCCTCCTACGAGCAGTACTTC	CASSLLHASSYEQYF
TRBV30	TRBD1	.	TRBJ1-2	TGTGCCTGGGGTCCCGGGACAGGGACAGTTACTGGCTACACCTTC	CAWGPGTGTVTGYTF
TRBV2	TRBD2	.	TRBJ2-7	TGTGCCAGCAGAGCGGGGGGCTCCTACGAGCAGTACTTC	CASRAGGSYEQYF
TRBV6-5	TRBD1	.	TRBJ2-7	TGTGCCAGCACTAGGGGGACAGGGTCCTACGAGCAGTACTTC	CASTRGTGSYEQYF
TRBV6-5	TRBD1	.	TRBJ2-7	TGTGCCAGCAGTTACTGGACAGGGGGGAACGAGCAGTACTTC	CASSYWTGGNEQYF
TRBV3-1/TRBV3-2	.	.	TRBJ2-2	TGTGCCAGCAGCCCCACTAGCCGCGACACCGGGGAGCTGTTTTTT	CASSPTSRDTGELFF
TRBV6-5	.	.	TRBJ1-1	TGTGCCAGCAGTTACGCTCACGGTCCACCGAACACTGAAGCTTTCTTT	CASSYAHGPPNTEAFF
TRBV11-2	.	.	TRBJ2-7	TGTGCCAGCAGCTCCGACAGTTCCTACGAGCAGTACTTC	CASSSDSSYEQYF
TRBV6-5	.	.	TRBJ1-5	TGTGCCAGCAGCAAAGGCACCCAGCCCCAGCATTTT	CASSKGTQPQHF
TRBV7-2	.	.	TRBJ2-7	TGTGCCAGCAGCTTACCGGCGGGGTACGAGCAGTACTTC	CASSLPAGYEQYF
TRBV30	TRBD1	.	TRBJ2-7	TGTGCCTGGAGTGTACGGACAGGGATACTCTACGAGCAGTACTTC	CAWSVRTGILYEQYF
TRBV28	TRBD2	.	TRBJ2-1	TGTGCCAGCGGAGCGGGAGGGTCGAGCTCCTACAATGAGCAGTTCTTC	CASGAGGSSSYNEQFF
TRBV5-4	TRBD1	.	TRBJ2-3	TGTGCCAGCAGCACCTGGACAGGGGGCGCGACAGATACGCAGTATTTT	CASSTWTGGATDTQYF
TRBV19	TRBD1	.	TRBJ1-5	TGTGCCAGTAGTGGGACAGGGGCCAGGCCCCAGCATTTT	CASSGTGARPQHF
TRBV30	.	.	TRBJ1-2	TGTGCCTACGCAGGGTACCCCGGTGGCTACACCTTC	CAYAGYPGGYTF
TRBV4-1	.	.	TRBJ1-1	TGCGCCAGCAGCCAGCTTGGGCGACGGAACACTGAAGCTTTCTTT	CASSQLGRRNTEAFF
TRBV29-1	TRBD1	.	TRBJ2-7	TGCAGCGGGGGCAGAGGGGAAGGGGGCGCCTCCTACGAGCAGTACTTC	CSGGRGEGGASYEQYF